Listed here are 3 T cell receptor beta chains from one sample, sequenced in a study of beta chain features in type 1 diabetes. Study-wide results and limits: Patients with Type 1 diabetes showed moderately but significantly shorter TCRB CDR3s in all four CD4+ subsets.

The isolated RNA, all of it, was reverse transcribed, so expressed TCRB transcripts were what got sequenced. Using immunoSEQ multiplex PCR, the repertoire was profiled, and TCRdb retains in-frame clones only, with some absent. The sample has 300,000 to 450,000 clones, around 9.6% seen once. Their recognized antigens are unknown. Source material: central memory CD4+ T cells from blood. Receptor source: a man aged 25 to 40 with type 1 diabetes.

This clone has only a few counts. The chain carries TRBV7-2 and TRBJ2-1, with 10 nucleotides matching TRBD1. The CDR3 covers 14 residues. Looked up from germline, CDR1 is SGHTA and CDR2 is FQGNSA. The ends lost 5 bases at V and 6 bases at J; junction bases unmatched: 4. The CDR3 is CASSPGTGANEQFF. The CDR3 DNA reads as TGTGCCAGCAGCCCCGGGACAGGGGCCAATGAGCAGTTCTTC.

This clone was found a few times. The chain couples TRBV9 to TRBJ2-1; TRBD2 matches 8 bases. The length of the CDR3 is 17 residues. The V and J ends lost 1 base and 4 bases, in that order; junction bases with no gene match: 10. CDR1 and CDR2 from the germline V gene are SGDLS and YYNGEE. DNA of the CDR3: TGTGCCAGCAGCGTAACAAGCGGGAGACCTCTTTACAATGAGCAGTTCTTC. Translated: CASSVTSGRPLYNEQFF.

This clone was seen a few times. Since a much larger clone is just one base distant, this may be a read error. Other DNA sequences of this sample code for an identical CDR3. This rearrangement joins TRBV7-9 to TRBJ1-4; D not resolved. The CDR3 is 11 amino acids. Germline V lookup: CDR1 SEHNR, CDR2 FQNEAQ (reference sequence). Trimming shortened V by 3 bases and J by 8 bases, and 4 bases separated the two germline ends. CDR3 region: CASSFGEKLFF. The CDR3 nucleotides are TGTGCCAGCAGCTTTGGGGAAAAACTGTTTTTT.